The next 32 T cell receptor beta chains were all read from a single sample in a study of T cell repertoires in cytomegalovirus infection. TCRdb ran MiXCR on the reads and lists one entry per CDR3 protein. The sample comprises about half a million distinct CDR3 sequences, 30% to 40% of which are singletons, and 15% to 20% rests with the top ten. No antigen has been assigned to these receptors. Sample: cultured PBMCs, taken from culture after CMV antigen stimulation. All receptors derive from a human donor in good health (CMV status not recorded). Some clones in this sample may be carry-over from other donors' samples.

This chain uses TRBV29-1 with TRBJ1-2, with TRBD1 identical over 10 bases. The CDR3 runs 11 residues. CDR1 is SQVTM, CDR2 ANQGSEA, per germline. V lost 8 bases to trimming and J lost 8 bases; unmatched junction nucleotides: 5. CDR3 bases: TGCAGCTCCGGACAGGGGGGAGGCTACACCTTC. Translating gives CSSGQGGGYTF.

CDR3 in amino acids: CASRSTGQLYGYTF. The CDR3 DNA reads as TGTGCCAGTAGGTCAACGGGACAGTTGTATGGCTACACCTTC. The chain couples TRBV19 to TRBJ1-2; 7 bases line up with TRBD1. Trimming took 6 bases from V and 5 from J; bases not matched to a gene: 9. CDR1 is LNHDA, CDR2 SQIVND, per germline (reference sequence). This CDR3 region has 14 residues.

The chain is built from TRBV7-6 and TRBJ2-1, with D unresolved. The V end lost 5 bases, the J end lost 7 bases, and 9 bases lay between the germline ends. Germline V gene lookup returns CDR1 SGHVS and CDR2 FNYEAQ. The CDR3 consists of 12 residues. The CDR3: CASSPEKNEQFF. CDR3 in DNA: TGTGCCAGCAGCCCGGAGAAAAATGAGCAGTTCTTC.

The rearrangement joins TRBV24-1 to TRBJ2-1, with a possible D match to TRBD2 (6 bases). The CDR3 has 12 amino acids. Per germline, CDR1 KGHDR and CDR2 SFDVKD. The V and J ends lost 9 bases and 5 bases respectively, with 10 bases between them. The CDR3 sequence is CATLADNNEQFF. In nucleotides, the CDR3 is TGTGCCACCTTAGCGGATAACAATGAGCAGTTCTTC.

Of note for this clonotype: In this CDR3 the conserved last residue, phenylalanine or tryptophan, is missing, so a read error is likely. The V call is TRBV7-9, the J call TRBJ2-3, with TRBD2 matching over 8 bases. CDR1 is SEHNR and CDR2 is FQNEAQ in the germline V gene (reference sequence). This CDR3 contains 17 residues. V was pared by 4 bases and J by 4 bases, with 13 bases of the junction left unmatched. CDR3 nucleotide sequence: TGTGCCAGCAGCTCAACCCCGGGGCGGGAGGAGGCAGATACGCAGTATATT. It yields the protein CASSSTPGREEADTQYI.

The V call is TRBV11-2, the J call TRBJ2-3; unclear D gene. CDR1 and CDR2 from the germline V gene are SGHAT and FQNNGV. The CDR3 spans 16 residues. V was clipped by 6 bases and J by 4 bases, with 20 bases between them. Written as DNA, the CDR3 is TGTGCCAGCAGACAAGCCAGCGTGTCGGACGCAGATACGCAGTATTTT. It specifies CASRQASVSDADTQYF.

This chain joins TRBV12-3 or TRBV12-4 and TRBJ1-2; possible D gene TRBD1, 6 bases. V was clipped by 5 bases and J by 14 bases, with 12 bases between them. This CDR3 is 10 amino acids long. The CDR3, as DNA: TGTGCCAGCAGTCCCCGCAGGGGTACCTTC. It specifies CASSPRRGTF.

The genes are TRBV14 and TRBJ1-1; D gene uncertain. CDR3 length: 16 amino acids. The V gene lost 0 bases and the J gene lost 0 bases, with 11 bases spanning the gap. Germline V gene data show CDR1 as SGHDN and CDR2 as FVKESK. CDR3 amino acids: CASSQDGLSVNTEAFF. In DNA, the CDR3 is TGTGCCAGCAGCCAAGATGGGTTATCGGTGAACACTGAAGCTTTCTTT.

V is TRBV12-3 or TRBV12-4 and J is TRBJ2-1, with unresolved D. There are 10 residues in the CDR3. V was cut by 1 base and J by 10 bases, with 2 bases left in between. The CDR3 nucleotides read TGTGCCAGCAGTTTAGGGGAGCAGTTCTTC. It encodes CASSLGEQFF.

This clonotype has more than one count but fewer than ten. The V and J genes are TRBV25-1 and TRBJ1-1; D is unresolved. Trimming took off 8 bases at V and 4 bases at J, with 14 bases between the two ends. Germline CDR1 MGHDK, CDR2 SYGVNS. CDR3 length equals 13 residues. CDR3 region: CASCFGEGTEAFF. Written as DNA, the CDR3 is TGTGCCAGCTGCTTCGGGGAAGGCACTGAAGCTTTCTTT.

This clonotype was detected many times. The chain combines TRBV7-2 with TRBJ2-7; TRBD1 might be the D (6 bases). Between the trimmed V and J ends, which lost 1 base and 0 bases, there was a span of 10 bases. The CDR3 runs 15 residues. Germline assignment: CDR1 SGHTA and CDR2 FQGNSA. The CDR3 spells CASSLVPGVSYEQYF. As DNA, the CDR3 is TGTGCCAGCAGCTTAGTTCCAGGGGTCTCCTACGAGCAGTACTTC.

This clonotype was counted many times. The rearrangement uses TRBV7-9 and TRBJ2-3; D call uncertain. Trimming left V 5 bases short and J 1 base short, with 7 bases between. The germline CDR1 and CDR2 sequences are SEHNR and FQNEAQ (reference sequence). The CDR3 has 13 residues. The CDR3 loop is CASSPKGTDTQYF. CDR3 nucleotides: TGTGCCAGCAGCCCGAAGGGCACAGATACGCAGTATTTT.

This clonotype was recorded at least ten times. V is TRBV7-8 and J is TRBJ1-4; D gene ambiguous. Trimming removed 4 bases at V and 4 bases at J, with 13 bases between. Germline CDR1 reads SGHVS; CDR2 reads FQNEAQ. CDR3 length: 15 residues. The CDR3 here is CASSSNFGFNEKLFF. As DNA, the CDR3 is TGTGCCAGCAGCTCAAACTTCGGGTTTAATGAAAAACTGTTTTTT.

This clonotype was seen ten or more times. The chain recombines TRBV7-2 with TRBJ2-5; D is undetermined. Per germline, CDR1 SGHTA and CDR2 FQGNSA. The V and J ends lost 7 bases and 5 bases respectively, with 11 bases between them. The CDR3 length is 12 residues. In nucleotides, the CDR3 is TGTGCCAGCACTAGTTGGCGGGAGACCCAGTACTTC. Its protein is CASTSWRETQYF.

This clonotype was seen ten or more times. The chain combines TRBV7-2 with TRBJ1-2; D not certain. Germline CDR1 and CDR2: SGHTA and FQGNSA. The CDR3 runs 17 residues. Trimming removed 5 bases at V and 4 bases at J, with 23 bases between. For the CDR3, the DNA is TGTGCCAGCAGCGAAAGGCACCCGACGACTTATGGCTATGGCTACACCTTC. Protein product: CASSERHPTTYGYGYTF. Combining the CDR3 with reference TRBV7-2 and TRBJ1-2 gives the whole variable domain GAGVSQSPSNKVTEKGKDVELRCDPISGHTALYWYRQSLGQGLEFLIYFQGNSAPDKSGLPSDRFSAERTGGSVSTLTIQRTQQEDSAVYLCASSERHPTTYGYGYTFGSGTRLTVV.

This clonotype was recorded a few times. The chain combines TRBV4-1 with TRBJ2-3; TRBD2 is a possible D gene (5 bases). V was cut by 0 bases and J by 2 bases, with 9 bases left in between. The CDR3 covers 15 residues. Germline loops: CDR1 MGHRA, CDR2 YSYEKL. The CDR3 DNA reads as TGCGCCAGCAGCCAAGAGGAGGTACCCACAGATACGCAGTATTTT. Translated: CASSQEEVPTDTQYF.

The chain recombines TRBV18 with TRBJ2-2, with D uncertain. Germline CDR1 KGHSH, CDR2 LQKENI. CDR3 size: 16 residues. V lost 2 bases to trimming and J lost 6 bases, with 16 bases between them. CDR3 residues: CASSPTTGYSAGELFF. As DNA, the CDR3 is TGTGCCAGCTCACCAACCACCGGGTATTCGGCCGGGGAGCTGTTTTTT.

The chain has TRBV12-3 or TRBV12-4 and TRBJ1-5; 7 nucleotides match TRBD1. This CDR3 has 14 residues. With 6 bases clipped from V and 7 bases from J, the junction kept 9 bases outside the gene matches. The CDR3 protein is CASSGGGRGQPQHF. The DNA of the CDR3 is TGTGCCAGCAGCGGAGGGGGCAGGGGGCAGCCCCAGCATTTT.

V gene TRBV20-1 combines with J gene TRBJ2-3; maybe TRBD2 (5 bases). V lost 2 bases and J 1 base, leaving 7 bases between the germline ends. This CDR3 has 13 amino acids. Germline V gene sequence: CDR1 DFQATT, CDR2 SNEGSKA (reference sequence). The CDR3 region has the DNA TGCAGTGCTAGATTCGGGGGCACAGATACGCAGTATTTT. This codes for CSARFGGTDTQYF.

This clonotype occurred a few times. V gene TRBV7-2 combines with J gene TRBJ1-5, with D uncertain. The CDR3 contains 15 residues. Trimming removed 2 bases at V and 3 bases at J, with 11 bases between. From germline, CDR1 is SGHTA and CDR2 FQGNSA. CDR3 sequence: CASSLYSSTNQPQHF. CDR3 nucleotides: TGTGCCAGCAGCTTATATTCATCAACCAATCAGCCCCAGCATTTT.

This rearrangement joins TRBV6-6 to TRBJ2-2; TRBD2 matches at 12 bases. With V trimmed by 0 bases and J by 5 bases, 1 base remained unmatched. Germline loops: CDR1 MNHNY, CDR2 SVGAGI (reference sequence). This CDR3 is built from 16 residues. The CDR3 spells CASSYSLAGGTGELFF. CDR3 in DNA: TGTGCCAGCAGTTACTCCCTAGCGGGAGGGACCGGGGAGCTGTTTTTT.

The J gene is TRBJ2-7, the V gene TRBV6-6, with 7 bases aligning to TRBD2. From germline, CDR1 is MNHNY and CDR2 SVGAGI (reference sequence). The CDR3 length is 14 residues. V shed 2 bases, J shed 6 bases, and the junction held 7 bases outside the gene matches. This CDR3 is CASSYGLGYGEQYV. The CDR3 DNA sequence: TGTGCCAGCAGTTACGGACTAGGGTACGGCGAGCAGTACGTC.

This clonotype was seen more than once but under ten times. The CDR3 DNA reads as TGCGCCAGCAGCCAAATCGGGACGGGTTCACGAAAACTGTTTTTT. Translating it yields CASSQIGTGSRKLFF. V gene TRBV4-1 combines with J gene TRBJ1-4; D is perhaps TRBD1 (5 bases). The CDR3 loop spans 15 amino acids. Trimming took off 2 bases at V and 10 bases at J, with 17 bases between the two ends. From germline, CDR1 is MGHRA and CDR2 YSYEKL.

The chain uses TRBV5-6 and TRBJ2-5; 11 bases are a match to TRBD1. Losses at the gene ends were 4 bases for V and 5 bases for J; bases not matched to a gene: 10. The CDR3 spans 16 residues. Germline CDR1 reads SGHDT; CDR2 reads YYEEEE. The CDR3 coding sequence is TGTGCCAGCAGCATACGGACAGGGGGCATTGAGGAGACCCAGTACTTC. Protein sequence: CASSIRTGGIEETQYF.

Regarding this clonotype: An end of the junction does not agree with germline; a read error may underlie this. The chain couples TRBV12-3 or TRBV12-4 to TRBJ2-1; 8 bases line up with TRBD2. This CDR3 comprises 11 residues. Here the CDR3 DNA reads TGTGCCAGCAGTCTAGCGGGCCGGGAGTTCTTC. This encodes CASSLAGREFF.

V is TRBV10-3 and J is TRBJ2-2, with TRBD2 identical over 10 bases. Germline lookup yields CDR1 ENHRY and CDR2 SYGVKD. CDR3 size: 14 residues. V dropped 8 bases and J dropped 4; count of bases not matched to a gene: 4. CDR3 region: CAIGASGSTGELFF. CDR3 bases: TGTGCCATCGGGGCTAGCGGGAGCACCGGGGAGCTGTTTTTT.

This clonotype turned up a few times. The chain has TRBV11-3 and TRBJ1-2, with D maybe TRBD1 (6 bases). The CDR3 consists of 14 residues. Germline lookup yields CDR1 SGHNT and CDR2 YENEEA. Trimming pared 5 bases from V and 3 bases from J, leaving 13 bases between. The CDR3 spells CASSRAAGDYGYTF. The DNA for the CDR3 is TGTGCCAGCAGCCGCGCGGCAGGGGACTATGGCTACACCTTC.

V usage is TRBV29-1 and J usage is TRBJ2-7; 7 nucleotides match TRBD1. After removal of 7 bases from V and 0 bases from J, the junction contained 6 bases not matched to a gene. Germline CDR1 and CDR2: SQVTM and ANQGSEA. The CDR3 has 13 amino acids. The CDR3 DNA sequence: TGCAGCGCAGAGACAGGGTACTCCTACGAGCAGTACTTC. This sequence encodes CSAETGYSYEQYF.

The chain employs TRBV4-1 and TRBJ2-4; D might be TRBD2 (6 bases). The germline V gene has CDR1 MGHRA and CDR2 YSYEKL. This CDR3 has 13 amino acids. V lost 1 base and J 8 bases, leaving 9 bases between the germline ends. CDR3 in amino acids: CASSQGGGYIQYF. DNA for the CDR3: TGCGCCAGCAGCCAAGGGGGAGGATACATTCAGTACTTC.

The chain combines TRBV4-3 with TRBJ2-2; no clear D gene. V was clipped by 2 bases and J by 1 base, with 8 bases between them. Looked up from germline, CDR1 is LGHNA and CDR2 is YSLEER. The CDR3 runs to 15 residues. This chain's CDR3 is CASSQWQENTGELFF. The CDR3 DNA reads as TGCGCCAGCAGCCAATGGCAGGAGAACACCGGGGAGCTGTTTTTT.

This chain uses TRBV6-6 with TRBJ2-7, with 11 bases matching TRBD2. With V trimmed by 5 bases and J by 7 bases, 7 bases remained unmatched. The CDR3 contains 14 residues. Per the germline V gene, CDR1 is MNHNY and CDR2 is SVGAGI (reference sequence). The CDR3 sequence: CASSIAGGSREQYV. The CDR3 DNA sequence: TGTGCCAGCAGTATAGCGGGAGGGTCTCGAGAGCAGTACGTC.

This chain links TRBV7-6 with TRBJ1-3, with D maybe TRBD1 (6 bases). CDR1 and CDR2 from the germline V gene are SGHVS and FNYEAQ. This CDR3 region has 16 residues. The V and J ends lost 5 bases and 2 bases respectively, with 16 bases between them. Written as DNA, the CDR3 is TGTGCCAGCAGCCCAGTGGGGGGGGCAACTGGAAACACCATATATTTT. Protein sequence: CASSPVGGATGNTIYF.